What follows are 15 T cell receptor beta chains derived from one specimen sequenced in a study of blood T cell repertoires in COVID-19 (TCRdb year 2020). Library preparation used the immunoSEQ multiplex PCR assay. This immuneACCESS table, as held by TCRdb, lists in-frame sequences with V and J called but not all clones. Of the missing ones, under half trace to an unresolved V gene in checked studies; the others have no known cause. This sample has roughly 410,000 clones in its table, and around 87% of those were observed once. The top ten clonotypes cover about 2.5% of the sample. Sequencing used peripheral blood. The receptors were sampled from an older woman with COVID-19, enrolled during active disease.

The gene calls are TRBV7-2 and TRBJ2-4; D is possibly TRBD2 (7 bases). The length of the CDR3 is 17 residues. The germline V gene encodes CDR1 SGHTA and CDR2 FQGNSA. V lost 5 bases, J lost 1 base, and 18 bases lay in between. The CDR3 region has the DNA TGTGCCAGCAGCCGTGGTTCGGGGGGCGTCGCCAAAAACATTCAGTACTTC. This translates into CASSRGSGGVAKNIQYF.

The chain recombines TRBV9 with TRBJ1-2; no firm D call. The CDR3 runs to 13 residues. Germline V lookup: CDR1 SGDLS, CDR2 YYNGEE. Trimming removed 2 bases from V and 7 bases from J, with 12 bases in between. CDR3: CASSVPGRGGYTF. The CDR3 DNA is TGTGCCAGCAGCGTGCCCGGGAGAGGTGGCTACACCTTC.

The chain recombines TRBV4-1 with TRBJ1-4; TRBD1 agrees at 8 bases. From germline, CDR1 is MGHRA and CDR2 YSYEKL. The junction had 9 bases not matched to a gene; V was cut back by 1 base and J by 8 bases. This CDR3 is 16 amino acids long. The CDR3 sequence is CASSQGSGTGQEKLFF. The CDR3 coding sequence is TGCGCCAGCAGCCAAGGATCCGGGACAGGCCAGGAAAAACTGTTTTTT.

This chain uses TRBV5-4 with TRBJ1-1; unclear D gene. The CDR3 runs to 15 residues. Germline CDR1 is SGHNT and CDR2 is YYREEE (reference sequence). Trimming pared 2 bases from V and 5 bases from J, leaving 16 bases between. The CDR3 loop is CASSFSTGGHTEAFF. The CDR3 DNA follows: TGTGCCAGCAGCTTCTCAACCGGCGGTCATACTGAAGCTTTCTTT.

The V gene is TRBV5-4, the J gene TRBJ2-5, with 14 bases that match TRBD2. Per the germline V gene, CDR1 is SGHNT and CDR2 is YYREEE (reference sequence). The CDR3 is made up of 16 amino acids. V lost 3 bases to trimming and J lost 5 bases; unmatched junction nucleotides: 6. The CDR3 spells CASSSGLAGAGETQYF. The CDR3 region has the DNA TGTGCCAGCAGCTCGGGACTAGCGGGGGCGGGGGAGACCCAGTACTTC.

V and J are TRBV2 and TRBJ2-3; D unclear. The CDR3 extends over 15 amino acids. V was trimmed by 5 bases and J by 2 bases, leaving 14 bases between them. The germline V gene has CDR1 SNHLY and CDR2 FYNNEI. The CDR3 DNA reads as TGTGCCAGCAGTATGAGCGACTTTCTCACAGATACGCAGTATTTT. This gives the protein CASSMSDFLTDTQYF.

Here the CDR3 reads CASSRTNSPTGDYGYTF. The CDR3 DNA reads as TGTGCCAGTAGCCGCACTAATAGCCCAACAGGAGACTATGGCTACACCTTC. The genes are TRBV19 and TRBJ1-2, with D tentatively TRBD1 (5 bases). Trimming left V 6 bases short and J 3 bases short, with 23 bases between. Per germline, CDR1 LNHDA and CDR2 SQIVND (reference sequence). This CDR3 region has 17 residues.

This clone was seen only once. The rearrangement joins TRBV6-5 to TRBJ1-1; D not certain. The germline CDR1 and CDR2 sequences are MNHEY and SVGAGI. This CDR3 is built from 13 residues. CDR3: CATSRPRSAEAFF. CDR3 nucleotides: TGTGCGACGTCCCGACCACGTAGCGCTGAAGCTTTCTTT.

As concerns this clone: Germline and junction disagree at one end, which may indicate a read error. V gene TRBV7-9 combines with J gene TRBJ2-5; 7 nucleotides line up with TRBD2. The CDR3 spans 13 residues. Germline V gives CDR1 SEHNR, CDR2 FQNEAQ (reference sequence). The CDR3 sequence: CASSLGRGYSWNF. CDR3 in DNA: TGTGCCAGCAGCTTAGGGCGGGGGTATAGTTGGAACTTC.

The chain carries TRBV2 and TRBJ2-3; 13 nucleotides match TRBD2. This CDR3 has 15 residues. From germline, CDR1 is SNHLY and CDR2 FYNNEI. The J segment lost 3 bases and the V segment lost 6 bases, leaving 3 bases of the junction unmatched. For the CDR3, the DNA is TGTGCCAGCAGCCGACTAGCGGGGGGAACAGATACGCAGTATTTT. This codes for CASSRLAGGTDTQYF.

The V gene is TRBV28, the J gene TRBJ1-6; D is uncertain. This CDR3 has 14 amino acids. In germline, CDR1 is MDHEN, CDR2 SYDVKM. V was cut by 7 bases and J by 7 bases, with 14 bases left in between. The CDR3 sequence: CASKTPGFNSPLHF. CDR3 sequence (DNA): TGTGCCAGCAAAACACCGGGGTTCAATTCACCCCTCCACTTT.

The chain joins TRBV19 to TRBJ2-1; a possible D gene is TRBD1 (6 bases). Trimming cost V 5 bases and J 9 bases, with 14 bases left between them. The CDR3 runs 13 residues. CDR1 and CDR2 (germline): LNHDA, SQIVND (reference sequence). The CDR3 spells CASSPSRDTEQFF. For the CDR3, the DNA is TGTGCCAGTAGTCCATCCAGGGACACTGAGCAGTTCTTC.

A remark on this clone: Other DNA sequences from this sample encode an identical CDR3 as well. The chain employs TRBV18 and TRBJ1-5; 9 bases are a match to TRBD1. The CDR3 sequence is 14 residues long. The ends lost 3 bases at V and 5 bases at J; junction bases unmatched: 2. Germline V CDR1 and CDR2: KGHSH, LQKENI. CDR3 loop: CASSPRDRDQPQHF. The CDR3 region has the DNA TGTGCCAGCTCACCCCGGGACAGGGATCAGCCCCAGCATTTT.

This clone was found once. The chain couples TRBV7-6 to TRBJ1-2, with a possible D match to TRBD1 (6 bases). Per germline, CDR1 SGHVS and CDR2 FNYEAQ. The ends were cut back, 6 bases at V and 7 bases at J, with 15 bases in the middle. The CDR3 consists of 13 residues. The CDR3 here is CASSFPGQIGYTF. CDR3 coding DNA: TGTGCCAGCAGTTTTCCGGGACAAATTGGCTACACCTTC.

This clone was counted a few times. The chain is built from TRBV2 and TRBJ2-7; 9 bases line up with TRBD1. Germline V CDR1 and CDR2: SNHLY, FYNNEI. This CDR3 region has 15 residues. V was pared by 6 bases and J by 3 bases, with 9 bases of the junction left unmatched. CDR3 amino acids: CASRVEGQGYYEQYF. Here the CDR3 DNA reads TGTGCCAGCAGGGTCGAGGGACAGGGATACTACGAGCAGTACTTC.